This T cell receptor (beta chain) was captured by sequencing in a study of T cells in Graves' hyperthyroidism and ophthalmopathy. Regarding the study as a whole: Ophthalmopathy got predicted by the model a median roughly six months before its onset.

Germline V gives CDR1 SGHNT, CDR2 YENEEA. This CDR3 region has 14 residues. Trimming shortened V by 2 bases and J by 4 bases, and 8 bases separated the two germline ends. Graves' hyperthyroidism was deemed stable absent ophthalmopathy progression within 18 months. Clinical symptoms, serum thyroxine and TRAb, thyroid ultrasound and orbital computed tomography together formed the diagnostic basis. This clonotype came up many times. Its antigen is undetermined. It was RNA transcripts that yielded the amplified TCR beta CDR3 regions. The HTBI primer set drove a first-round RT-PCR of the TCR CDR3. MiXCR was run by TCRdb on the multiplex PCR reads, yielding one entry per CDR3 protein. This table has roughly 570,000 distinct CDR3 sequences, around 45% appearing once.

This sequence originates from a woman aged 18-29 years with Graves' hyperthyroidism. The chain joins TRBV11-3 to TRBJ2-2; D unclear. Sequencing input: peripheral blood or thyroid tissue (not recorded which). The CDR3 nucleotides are TGTGCCAGCAGCTTATTAGGTCGCACCGGGGAGCTGTTTTTT. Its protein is CASSLLGRTGELFF.